Presented here are 15 T cell receptor beta chains from one specimen sequenced in a study of shared clonotypes between healthy human individuals. Data came from immunoSEQ multiplex PCR; TCRdb stores just in-frame clones and leaves some out. The sample includes about 2.4 million clones, under 95% seen only once; the top ten take more than 0.35%. The sample consisted of naive CD4+ T cells from PBMCs. As to subset: CD45RA+ positively selected. Receptors were obtained from a man aged 18 to 30 in good health. Some clones in this sample may be carry-over from other donors' samples.

This clone occurred once. The chain links TRBV11-2 to TRBJ2-6; possible D gene TRBD2, 6 bases. Germline loops: CDR1 SGHAT, CDR2 FQNNGV. Trimming shortened V by 5 bases and J by 2 bases, and 19 bases separated the two germline ends. This CDR3 has 18 residues. CDR3 coding DNA: TGTGCCAGCAGCACAATACTAGCCTCGCCCCCTGGGGCCAACGTCCTGACTTTC. This translates into CASSTILASPPGANVLTF.

The chain uses TRBV5-5 and TRBJ2-3; the match to TRBD2 covers 12 bases. CDR1 SGHKS and CDR2 YYEKEE come from the germline V gene (reference sequence). This CDR3 contains 15 residues. J lost 8 bases, V lost 2 bases, and 6 bases had no gene match. The CDR3 loop reads CASSFGLAGRRTQYF. The DNA for the CDR3 is TGTGCCAGCAGCTTCGGACTAGCGGGGCGTCGTACGCAGTATTTT. Combining the CDR3 with reference TRBV5-5 and TRBJ2-3 gives the whole variable domain DAGVTQSPTHLIKTRGQQVTLRCSPISGHKSVSWYQQVLGQGPQFIFQYYEKEERGRGNFPDRFSARQFPNYSSELNVNALLLGDSALYLCASSFGLAGRRTQYFGPGTRLTVL.

This clone is a singleton in its sample. The chain couples TRBV5-1 to TRBJ2-2; a weak D match, TRBD1 (8 bases). In germline, CDR1 is SGHRS, CDR2 YFSETQ. V shed 4 bases and J shed 7 bases, with 17 bases lying between them. The CDR3 is made up of 15 amino acids. CDR3: CASSRGQGGNGELFF. In nucleotides, the CDR3 is TGCGCCAGCAGCCGCGGACAGGGAGGGAACGGGGAGCTGTTTTTT.

The chain links TRBV6-6 to TRBJ2-2; 7 positions agree with TRBD2. V was clipped by 2 bases and J by 6 bases; unmatched bases: 3. Per the germline V gene, CDR1 is MNHNY and CDR2 is SVGAGI (reference sequence). This CDR3 is built from 14 residues. The CDR3 sequence: CASSYGRAPGELFF. The CDR3 DNA sequence: TGTGCCAGCAGTTACGGGAGGGCCCCCGGGGAGCTGTTTTTT.

The chain has TRBV19 and TRBJ2-3; the D call may be TRBD1 or TRBD2 (5 bases each). CDR3 length: 13 amino acids. From germline, CDR1 is LNHDA and CDR2 SQIVND (reference sequence). Trimming removed 4 bases from V and 4 bases from J, with 9 bases in between. CDR3 protein: CASSRQGADTQYF. The CDR3 bases are TGTGCCAGTAGTAGGCAGGGAGCAGATACGCAGTATTTT.

The V and J genes are TRBV11-3 and TRBJ2-1, with D possibly being TRBD1 or TRBD2 (5 bases each). The CDR3 spans 16 residues. Germline V gives CDR1 SGHNT, CDR2 YENEEA. Trimming removed 1 base from V and 0 bases from J, with 10 bases in between. The CDR3 nucleotides read TGTGCCAGCAGCTTAGGTGTGGGACGCTCCTACAATGAGCAGTTCTTC. Protein sequence: CASSLGVGRSYNEQFF.

This sequence joins TRBV25-1 and TRBJ2-5; possibly TRBD1 or TRBD2 for D (5 bases each). Trimming cost V 4 bases and J 4 bases, with 10 bases left between them. CDR1 is MGHDK and CDR2 is SYGVNS in the germline V gene. This CDR3 is built from 13 residues. The CDR3, as DNA: TGTGCCAGCAGTGGAGGGGCGAGAGAGACCCAGTACTTC. Amino acids: CASSGGARETQYF.

Comments on this clone: Other nucleotide sequences from this sample produce the same CDR3. The genes are TRBV20-1 and TRBJ2-5, with D unresolved. V was clipped by 3 bases and J by 5 bases, with 4 bases between them. CDR3 length: 10 amino acids. Germline V gene lookup returns CDR1 DFQATT and CDR2 SNEGSKA (reference sequence). In nucleotides, the CDR3 is TGCAGTGCTAGTTGGGAGACCCAGTACTTC. Translated: CSASWETQYF.

Of note for this clone: One end of the junction fails to match germline, which may point to a read error. The rearrangement uses TRBV28 and TRBJ2-7, with D maybe TRBD1 (6 bases). The CDR3 has 14 residues. Germline loops: CDR1 MDHEN, CDR2 SYDVKM. This CDR3 is CAGSFSRGSYEQYF. DNA for the CDR3: TGTGCCGGCAGTTTTTCCAGGGGCTCCTACGAGCAGTACTTC.

This clone has only a few counts. J is TRBJ1-1 and V is TRBV6-5, with D possibly being TRBD1 (6 bases). CDR1 is MNHEY, CDR2 SVGAGI, per germline. Between the trimmed V and J ends, which lost 7 bases and 5 bases, there was a span of 14 bases. The length of the CDR3 is 13 residues. CDR3: CASTKARGTEAFF. CDR3 nucleotides: TGTGCCAGCACCAAAGCGAGGGGGACTGAAGCTTTCTTT.

This clone showed up just once. Additional DNA sequences in this sample encode the identical CDR3. The DNA of the CDR3 is TGTGCCAGCAGCGTAGGGAGCAACACTGAAGCTTTCTTT. This encodes CASSVGSNTEAFF. This chain joins TRBV9 and TRBJ1-1; D gene uncertain. V shed 0 bases and J shed 2 bases, with 5 bases lying between them. The CDR3 runs 13 residues. The germline gives CDR1 SGDLS, CDR2 YYNGEE. The full variable domain, with the rest looked up from reference TRBV9 and TRBJ1-1, is DSGVTQTPKHLITATGQRVTLRCSPRSGDLSVYWYQQSLDQGLQFLIQYYNGEERAKGNILERFSAQQFPDLHSELNLSSLELGDSALYFCASSVGSNTEAFFGQGTRLTVV.

This chain joins TRBV10-3 and TRBJ1-1; D ambiguous. Germline V gene sequence: CDR1 ENHRY, CDR2 SYGVKD. The germline V and J ends were trimmed by 5 bases and 3 bases, with 19 bases remaining between them. The CDR3 extends over 16 amino acids. CDR3: CAISWLLASGDTEAFF. The CDR3 bases are TGTGCCATCAGTTGGCTTCTTGCCTCCGGAGACACTGAAGCTTTCTTT.

The CDR3 loop reads CAWSGLGTSGRGTDTQYF. The CDR3 coding sequence is TGTGCCTGGAGTGGCCTGGGGACTAGCGGGAGGGGCACAGATACGCAGTATTTT. The genes are TRBV30 and TRBJ2-3; 16 positions match TRBD2. J lost 1 base, V lost 1 base, and 5 bases had no gene match. The CDR3 totals 18 residues. Per the germline V gene, CDR1 is GTSNPN and CDR2 is SVGIG (reference sequence).

The chain employs TRBV2 and TRBJ1-1; 8 nucleotides match TRBD1. CDR1 and CDR2 from the germline V gene are SNHLY and FYNNEI. The CDR3 is 17 residues long. The trim removed 6 bases at V and 1 base at J, leaving 13 bases unmatched. The CDR3 is CASRGGTGIAPNTEAFF. CDR3 nucleotide sequence: TGTGCCAGCAGGGGCGGGACAGGCATCGCCCCGAACACTGAAGCTTTCTTT.

CDR3 coding DNA: TGTGCCAGCAGCCCGACAGGGGCTCAGCCCCAGCATTTT. It yields the protein CASSPTGAQPQHF. This rearrangement joins TRBV7-8 to TRBJ1-5; 8 bases match TRBD1. J gave up 6 bases and V 5 bases, and 3 bases lay outside the gene matches. Germline-derived CDR1 and CDR2 are SGHVS and FQNEAQ. The length of the CDR3 is 13 residues.